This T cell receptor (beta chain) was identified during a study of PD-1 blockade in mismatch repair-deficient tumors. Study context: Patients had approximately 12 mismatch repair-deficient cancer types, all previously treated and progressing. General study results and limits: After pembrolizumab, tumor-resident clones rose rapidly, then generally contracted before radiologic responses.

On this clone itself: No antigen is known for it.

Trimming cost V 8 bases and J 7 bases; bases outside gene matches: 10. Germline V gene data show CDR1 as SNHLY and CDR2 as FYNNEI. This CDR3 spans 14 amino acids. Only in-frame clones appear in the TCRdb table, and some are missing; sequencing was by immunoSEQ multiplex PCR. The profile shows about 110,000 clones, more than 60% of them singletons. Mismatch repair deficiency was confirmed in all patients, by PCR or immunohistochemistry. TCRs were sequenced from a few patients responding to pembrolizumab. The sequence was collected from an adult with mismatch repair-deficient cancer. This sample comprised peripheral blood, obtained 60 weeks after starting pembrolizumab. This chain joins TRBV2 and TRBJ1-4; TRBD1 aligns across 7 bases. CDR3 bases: TGTGCCAGCGAACTGCGACAGGGTGGTGAAAAACTGTTTTTT. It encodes CASELRQGGEKLFF.